Below, 6 T cell receptor beta chains from the same sample are listed, as sequenced in a study of blood T cells in healthy people across ages. Sample-barcoded 5' priming and a J-beta primer mix drove a second PCR of about 6 to 12 cycles. TCRdb redid the calling of the 5' RACE reads with MiXCR, one entry per CDR3 protein. The data show hundreds of thousands of distinct CDR3 sequences, about 28% seen once. The sequencing input was blood. Receptors originate from a woman of 80 years or more in good health.

This clonotype was seen a handful of times. The chain couples TRBV5-5 to TRBJ1-5, with TRBD1 as a possible D gene (6 bases). Trimming left V 2 bases short and J 2 bases short, with 20 bases between. CDR3 length: 18 residues. The germline V gene has CDR1 SGHKS and CDR2 YYEKEE (reference sequence). CDR3 sequence reads: CASSFVGHVATRNQPQHF. The DNA of the CDR3 is TGTGCCAGCAGCTTCGTGGGACACGTCGCCACCCGCAATCAGCCCCAGCATTTT.

The chain combines TRBV4-3 with TRBJ1-5, with a tentative D call TRBD1 (5 bases). Germline lookup yields CDR1 LGHNA and CDR2 YSLEER. The CDR3 is made up of 15 amino acids. Trimming pared 2 bases from V and 2 bases from J, leaving 10 bases between. In DNA, the CDR3 is TGCGCCAGCAGCCAATATGTAGGGGGCAATCAGCCCCAGCATTTT. Protein product: CASSQYVGGNQPQHF.

This clonotype was detected once. One base away lies a much larger clone, so this may be a sequencing read error. The chain couples TRBV18 to TRBJ1-5; 11 nucleotides match TRBD1. The CDR3 contains 15 residues. CDR1 KGHSH and CDR2 LQKENI come from the germline V gene. CDR3 DNA: TGTGTCAGCTCAATTGGGACAGGGGGAAATCAGCCCCAGCATTTT. Protein sequence: CVSSIGTGGNQPQHF.

The rearrangement joins TRBV29-1 to TRBJ2-1; 9 nucleotides align to TRBD2. After removal of 4 bases from V and 4 bases from J, the junction contained 8 bases not matched to a gene. This CDR3 spans 15 amino acids. The V gene's germline CDR1 is SQVTM and CDR2 ANQGSEA. The CDR3, as DNA: TGCAGCGTTGGACGGAGGCTAGCGGGGTACAATGAGCAGTTCTTC. This gives the protein CSVGRRLAGYNEQFF.

This clonotype was detected many times. V gene TRBV20-1 combines with J gene TRBJ2-4; D gene ambiguous. With 3 bases removed from V and 9 bases from J, the gap between germline ends came to 6 bases. Germline V lookup: CDR1 DFQATT, CDR2 SNEGSKA (reference sequence). The CDR3 totals 10 residues. The CDR3, as DNA: TGCAGTGCTAGTGTGGGCATTCAGTACTTC. Its translation: CSASVGIQYF.

The chain couples TRBV5-5 to TRBJ2-5; the D is unclear. Germline CDR1 reads SGHKS; CDR2 reads YYEKEE (reference sequence). The V and J ends lost 0 bases and 5 bases respectively, with 17 bases between them. The CDR3 has 16 residues. The CDR3 here is CASSLGLMSLGETQYF. The DNA of the CDR3 is TGTGCCAGCAGCTTGGGTTTAATGAGCCTGGGGGAGACCCAGTACTTC.